The rows below give T cell receptor beta chains drawn from one sample of a study of T cells after posttransplantation cyclophosphamide. The data were produced by immunoSEQ multiplex PCR, yet TCRdb's version contains in-frame clones alone and is incomplete. This set yields approximately 13,000 clones and no singletons; the top ten hold roughly a quarter. Sequences were derived from PBMCs, sampled after allogeneic stem cell transplant with posttransplant cyclophosphamide. The receptor set was obtained from a female patient aged 40-49 years who received an allogeneic stem cell transplant from an unrelated donor, was CMV-positive, and had acute GVHD only. Some T cells may be transferred from the graft donor. Each CDR3 is given with its conserved first and last residue.

CDR3aa: CASRGRQGTGDKNIQYF; v_gene: TRBV28
CDR3aa: CASSLTARGTQYF; v_gene: TRBV7-9
CDR3aa: CASSSPKGQGGTEAFF; v_gene: TRBV7-9
CDR3aa: CATSKGLAGINEQFF; v_gene: TRBV15
CDR3aa: CASSSHRLAGAHLLDEQYF; v_gene: TRBV28
CDR3aa: CSVVGLAGDFSYNEQFF; v_gene: TRBV29-1
CDR3aa: CASSRTSGPYEQYF; v_gene: TRBV18
CDR3aa: CASSQDWPLAAGWAQYF; v_gene: TRBV14
CDR3aa: CASSRPGTVNSPLHF; v_gene: TRBV11-2
CDR3aa: CASSKTDEQYF; v_gene: TRBV21-1
CDR3aa: CASSMSGGLGETQYF; v_gene: TRBV7-3
CDR3aa: CASSVSGLGRDTQYF; v_gene: TRBV9
CDR3aa: CASGKREAVYGYTF; v_gene: TRBV6-6
CDR3aa: CASTIQASSYNEQFF; v_gene: TRBV28
CDR3aa: CSVAWAAGANVLTF; v_gene: TRBV29-1
CDR3aa: CASSELTSYRRPGNTEAFF; v_gene: TRBV6-4
CDR3aa: CASSPQALSTDTQYF; v_gene: TRBV7-3
CDR3aa: CASPRTSTDTQYF; v_gene: TRBV2
CDR3aa: CASSLGGGSNQPQHF; v_gene: TRBV13
CDR3aa: CASTSGGRTDTQYF; v_gene: TRBV18
CDR3aa: CASSLWQGKDQPQHF; v_gene: TRBV28
CDR3aa: CASSLLVLNYGYTF; v_gene: TRBV28
CDR3aa: CASRARQGPNTQYF; v_gene: TRBV6-6
CDR3aa: CASRYIWTGEATEAFF; v_gene: TRBV27
CDR3aa: CASSFLGELFF; v_gene: TRBV28
CDR3aa: CASSQKSSGRETQYF; v_gene: TRBV4-1